This entry lists 27 T cell receptor beta chains sequenced from one sample in a study of OX40 agonist ivuxolimab in advanced cancers. This table comes from immunoSEQ multiplex PCR, and its TCRdb copy is limited to in-frame clones, with some not included. The sample shows tens of thousands of clones, around four fifths of them seen only once. The sample consisted of CD4+ or CD8+ T cells sorted from blood, taken in a trial of the OX40 agonist ivuxolimab. The receptors come from an adult with an advanced solid tumor such as melanoma, head and neck, liver or kidney cancer.

This clone came up many times. V and J are TRBV14 and TRBJ1-4; TRBD1 is a possible D gene (6 bases). Deletions cut 3 bases from V and 3 bases from J, with 11 bases between. CDR1 and CDR2 from the germline V gene are SGHDN and FVKESK. CDR3 length: 15 residues. CDR3 amino acids: CASSQLGAANEKLFF. The CDR3 nucleotides read TGTGCCAGCAGCCAGTTGGGGGCGGCTAATGAAAAACTGTTTTTT. Full variable domain (missing parts from reference TRBV14 and TRBJ1-4): EAGVTQFPSHSVIEKGQTVTLRCDPISGHDNLYWYRRVMGKEIKFLLHFVKESKQDESGMPNNRFLAERTGGTYSTLKVQPAELEDSGVYFCASSQLGAANEKLFFGSGTQLSVL.

This clone was seen more than once but under ten times. CDR3 DNA: TGTGCCAGCAGTTCCTCATTGAACACTGAAGCTTTCTTT. Translating gives CASSSSLNTEAFF. The rearrangement joins TRBV27 to TRBJ1-1; no reliable D call. Trimming removed 4 bases from V and 0 bases from J, with 6 bases in between. The CDR3 length is 13 residues. Per germline, CDR1 MNHEY and CDR2 SMNVEV (reference sequence).

The rearrangement joins TRBV30 to TRBJ1-1; perhaps TRBD1 as D (6 bases). The CDR3 is 12 residues long. The germline gives CDR1 GTSNPN, CDR2 SVGIG (reference sequence). Trimming took 5 bases from V and 5 from J, leaving 12 bases between them. Here the CDR3 reads CAWAGGGTEAFF. The CDR3 DNA follows: TGTGCCTGGGCAGGAGGGGGGACTGAAGCTTTCTTT.

V gene TRBV18 combines with J gene TRBJ1-5; D uncertain. The V and J ends lost 1 base and 0 bases respectively, with 7 bases between them. CDR1 and CDR2 from the germline V gene are KGHSH and LQKENI. The CDR3 sequence is 15 residues long. CDR3 bases: TGTGCCAGCTCACCACAGCAGACTAGCAATCAGCCCCAGCATTTT. Amino acid sequence: CASSPQQTSNQPQHF.

The chain is built from TRBV19 and TRBJ1-5; tentative D call: TRBD1 (5 bases). This CDR3 contains 15 residues. V was shortened by 11 bases and J by 0 bases, with 17 bases between the two germline ends. Per germline, CDR1 LNHDA and CDR2 SQIVND (reference sequence). Here the CDR3 reads CAVSRDLYSNQPQHF. In nucleotides, the CDR3 is TGTGCCGTTTCTAGGGACCTCTATAGCAATCAGCCCCAGCATTTT. Based on the CDR3 plus reference TRBV19 and TRBJ1-5, the full variable domain is DGGITQSPKYLFRKEGQNVTLSCEQNLNHDAMYWYRQDPGQGLRLIYYSQIVNDFQKGDIAEGYSVSREKKESFPLTVTSAQKNPTAFYLCAVSRDLYSNQPQHFGDGTRLSIL.

The sample holds a few counts of this clone. The chain uses TRBV28 and TRBJ2-4, with 10 bases identical to TRBD2. Germline values: CDR1 MDHEN, CDR2 SYDVKM. This CDR3 is built from 15 residues. V lost 7 bases and J lost 2; bases outside the gene matches: 5. DNA of the CDR3: TGTGCCAGCACTGGACTAGCGGCTTCCAAAAACATTCAGTACTTC. Amino acids: CASTGLAASKNIQYF. The full variable domain, its missing parts supplied by reference TRBV28 and TRBJ2-4, is DVKVTQSSRYLVKRTGEKVFLECVQDMDHENMFWYRQDPGLGLRLIYFSYDVKMKEKGDIPEGYSVSREKKERFSLILESASTNQTSMYLCASTGLAASKNIQYFGAGTRLSVL.

This clone was seen once. This chain uses TRBV11-3 with TRBJ2-7, with D perhaps TRBD2 (6 bases). CDR1 is SGHNT, CDR2 YENEEA, per germline. CDR3 size: 12 residues. V was clipped by 3 bases and J by 5 bases, with 8 bases between them. CDR3 protein: CASSFGGHEQYF. The CDR3 DNA is TGTGCCAGCAGCTTCGGGGGTCACGAGCAGTACTTC.

The CDR3 region has the DNA TGTGCCAGCAGCGTAGGACCTTATAGCAATCAGCCCCAGCATTTT. This codes for CASSVGPYSNQPQHF. This rearrangement joins TRBV9 to TRBJ1-5; D call uncertain. The CDR3 loop spans 15 amino acids. The V end was cut by 0 bases, the J end by 0 bases, with 7 bases between. Germline CDR1 SGDLS, CDR2 YYNGEE. Complete variable domain (other parts from reference TRBV9 and TRBJ1-5): DSGVTQTPKHLITATGQRVTLRCSPRSGDLSVYWYQQSLDQGLQFLIQYYNGEERAKGNILERFSAQQFPDLHSELNLSSLELGDSALYFCASSVGPYSNQPQHFGDGTRLSIL.

The V and J genes are TRBV6-5 and TRBJ2-2; the D call may be TRBD1 or TRBD2 (6 bases each). Germline-derived CDR1 and CDR2 are MNHEY and SVGAGI. Trimming shortened V by 6 bases and J by 7 bases, and 15 bases separated the two germline ends. The CDR3 is 14 amino acids. The CDR3 sequence is CASSRLEGGGELFF. CDR3 DNA sequence: TGTGCCAGCAGCCGCCTTGAGGGGGGCGGGGAGCTGTTTTTT.

CDR3 sequence reads: CASSSGTGVNTGELFF. The DNA for the CDR3 is TGTGCCAGCAGCTCCGGGACAGGGGTAAACACCGGGGAGCTGTTTTTT. The genes are TRBV7-3 and TRBJ2-2, with TRBD1 matching over 10 bases. CDR1 SGHTA and CDR2 FQGTGA come from the germline V gene. V was clipped by 4 bases and J by 2 bases; unmatched bases: 4. The CDR3 loop spans 16 amino acids.

The J gene is TRBJ2-2, the V gene TRBV4-1; a weak D match, TRBD2 (6 bases). V was cut by 2 bases and J by 2 bases, with 15 bases left in between. The CDR3 length is 17 residues. Germline CDR1 and CDR2: MGHRA and YSYEKL. The DNA of the CDR3 is TGCGCCAGCAGCCAAACACTCCGGCGGGGCAACACCGGGGAGCTGTTTTTT. It encodes CASSQTLRRGNTGELFF.

In its sample, this clone was seen a few times. V usage is TRBV2 and J usage is TRBJ2-1; TRBD2 aligns across 9 bases. Germline-derived CDR1 and CDR2 are SNHLY and FYNNEI. The CDR3 sequence is 16 residues long. V was clipped by 3 bases and J by 4 bases; unmatched bases: 7. The DNA for the CDR3 is TGTGCCAGCAGTGACAGCGGGAGGCGACTATACAATGAGCAGTTCTTC. This translates into CASSDSGRRLYNEQFF.

The V and J genes are TRBV30 and TRBJ1-4; no clear D gene. CDR1 and CDR2 from the germline V gene are GTSNPN and SVGIG (reference sequence). The V and J ends lost 4 bases and 4 bases respectively, with 13 bases between them. The CDR3 extends over 14 amino acids. The CDR3: CAWKPPGSNEKLFF. The CDR3 DNA sequence: TGTGCCTGGAAGCCCCCGGGGAGTAATGAAAAACTGTTTTTT.

A few counts support this clone. The chain couples TRBV5-8 to TRBJ2-1; maybe TRBD2 (6 bases). The CDR3 contains 16 residues. Trimming shortened V by 5 bases and J by 7 bases, and 22 bases separated the two germline ends. Germline-derived CDR1 and CDR2 are SGHTS and YDEGEE. The CDR3 here is CASSPQSWGSGNEQFF. For the CDR3, the DNA is TGTGCCAGCAGTCCACAGAGTTGGGGGAGCGGGAATGAGCAGTTCTTC.

In this sample, this clone turned up a few times. The rearrangement joins TRBV6-1 to TRBJ1-5; D not resolved. The length of the CDR3 is 14 residues. CDR1 MNHNS and CDR2 SASEGT come from the germline V gene. V was clipped by 6 bases and J by 2 bases, with 11 bases between them. The CDR3 spells CASRAEPGNQPQHF. Written as DNA, the CDR3 is TGTGCCAGCAGAGCCGAACCTGGCAATCAGCCCCAGCATTTT.

V and J are TRBV18 and TRBJ2-7, with D possibly matching TRBD1 (7 bases). V lost 5 bases to trimming and J lost 6 bases, with 11 bases between them. Germline loops: CDR1 KGHSH, CDR2 LQKENI. The CDR3 loop spans 12 amino acids. DNA of the CDR3: TGTGCCAGCTCAGCCCAGGGGGGCGAGCAGTACTTC. It is translated as CASSAQGGEQYF.

The chain has TRBV11-1 and TRBJ2-3; a possible D gene is TRBD2 (6 bases). The length of the CDR3 is 15 residues. Germline V gene data show CDR1 as SGHAT and CDR2 as FQDESV (reference sequence). The V and J ends lost 1 base and 2 bases respectively, with 10 bases between them. CDR3 in DNA: TGTGCCAGCAGCTTAGAACGGGGGTTCACAGATACGCAGTATTTT. Amino acid sequence: CASSLERGFTDTQYF.

The rearrangement links TRBV9 to TRBJ2-7, with D tentatively TRBD1 (5 bases). CDR1 and CDR2 (germline): SGDLS, YYNGEE. Trimming stripped 2 bases from V and 5 bases from J, with 20 bases between. This CDR3 is 16 amino acids long. CDR3 residues: CASSVTGRVGFDEQYF. The DNA for the CDR3 is TGTGCCAGCAGCGTCACGGGCAGGGTTGGGTTTGACGAGCAGTACTTC.

V gene TRBV28 combines with J gene TRBJ2-2; 7 nucleotides match TRBD1. The CDR3 length is 14 residues. After removal of 6 bases from V and 4 bases from J, the junction contained 5 bases not matched to a gene. Germline lookup yields CDR1 MDHEN and CDR2 SYDVKM. DNA of the CDR3: TGTGCCAGCAGAAGACAGGGTGGCACCGGGGAGCTGTTTTTT. Its translation is CASRRQGGTGELFF.

The chain links TRBV7-9 to TRBJ2-7, with D possibly matching TRBD2 (6 bases). From germline, CDR1 is SEHNR and CDR2 FQNEAQ (reference sequence). Trimming left V 5 bases short and J 5 bases short, with 22 bases between. This CDR3 contains 16 residues. The CDR3 DNA sequence: TGTGCCAGCAGCCGACCTACGACGGACTATCCGAACGAGCAGTACTTC. Amino acid sequence: CASSRPTTDYPNEQYF.

This clone was seen only a few times. V usage is TRBV6-5 and J usage is TRBJ1-1; D call uncertain. V was cut by 0 bases and J by 2 bases, with 7 bases left in between. Germline loops: CDR1 MNHEY, CDR2 SVGAGI. The length of the CDR3 is 14 residues. The CDR3 loop is CASSYSRSNTEAFF. DNA of the CDR3: TGTGCCAGCAGTTACTCGCGTAGTAACACTGAAGCTTTCTTT.

The chain has TRBV7-3 and TRBJ2-4, with a possible D match to TRBD1 (6 bases). V lost 5 bases to trimming and J lost 8 bases, with 13 bases between them. The V gene's germline CDR1 is SGHTA and CDR2 FQGTGA. This CDR3 is built from 13 residues. Written as DNA, the CDR3 is TGTGCCAGCAGCCCGACAGGTTTAGACATTCAGTACTTC. Protein product: CASSPTGLDIQYF.

This sequence joins TRBV7-8 and TRBJ2-2; possibly TRBD2 for D (7 bases). This CDR3 comprises 16 residues. The germline V and J ends were trimmed by 3 bases and 2 bases, with 13 bases remaining between them. Germline V gives CDR1 SGHVS, CDR2 FQNEAQ. The CDR3 spells CASSFGGTLNTGELFF. CDR3 DNA sequence: TGTGCCAGCAGCTTCGGGGGGACACTAAACACCGGGGAGCTGTTTTTT. The whole variable domain, remainder taken from reference TRBV7-8 and TRBJ2-2, is GAGVSQSPRYKVAKRGQDVALRCDPISGHVSLFWYQQALGQGPEFLTYFQNEAQLDKSGLPSDRFFAERPEGSVSTLKIQRTQQEDSAVYLCASSFGGTLNTGELFFGEGSRLTVL.

V gene TRBV12-2 combines with J gene TRBJ2-5. TRBV12-2 is listed as a pseudogene. The CDR3 runs to 13 residues. The CDR3 nucleotides read TGTGCAAGTCGCTTTTTGCTTTGGGAGACCCAGTACTTC. This sequence encodes CASRFLLWETQYF.

This sequence joins TRBV30 and TRBJ2-5; 7 bases align to TRBD2. V lost 0 bases and J lost 3; bases outside the gene matches: 7. Germline V gene data show CDR1 as GTSNPN and CDR2 as SVGIG (reference sequence). This CDR3 region has 15 residues. The CDR3 sequence is CAWSVAGWGEETQYF. CDR3 sequence (DNA): TGTGCCTGGAGTGTAGCGGGGTGGGGGGAAGAGACCCAGTACTTC. The full variable domain, rest sourced from reference TRBV30 and TRBJ2-5, is SQTIHQWPATLVQPVGSPLSLECTVEGTSNPNLYWYRQAAGRGLQLLFYSVGIGQISSEVPQNLSASRPQDRQFILSSKKLLLSDSGFYLCAWSVAGWGEETQYFGPGTRLLVL.

This chain joins TRBV30 and TRBJ2-7, with D unresolved. This CDR3 has 12 residues. CDR1 GTSNPN and CDR2 SVGIG come from the germline V gene (reference sequence). Trimming removed 3 bases from V and 6 bases from J, with 12 bases in between. The CDR3 region is CAWSHTSGEQYF. The CDR3 DNA follows: TGTGCCTGGAGCCATACCTCCGGCGAGCAGTACTTC.

CDR3 in amino acids: CASSQPGLADTQYF. The CDR3 nucleotides are TGTGCCAGCAGCCAGCCGGGACTAGCTGATACGCAGTATTTT. The chain combines TRBV9 with TRBJ2-3, with TRBD2 matching 9 bases. The germline gives CDR1 SGDLS, CDR2 YYNGEE. CDR3 length: 14 residues. Germline trimming cut 4 bases from V and 6 bases from J; bases unmatched to any gene: 6.